The 31 T cell receptor beta chains given below trace back to one sample, sequenced in a study of OX40 agonist ivuxolimab in advanced cancers. Repertoires were generated with immunoSEQ multiplex PCR, while TCRdb's copy carries only in-frame clones and drops some. There are more than 50,000 clones in the sample; approximately 80% occur only once, and roughly 2.4% lies in the top ten. Sequenced here: CD4+ or CD8+ T cells sorted from blood, sampled in a trial of the OX40 agonist ivuxolimab. Source of these receptors: an adult with an advanced solid tumor such as melanoma, head and neck, liver or kidney cancer.

The chain has TRBV7-9 and TRBJ1-2; 12 bases are shared with TRBD1. Germline CDR1 SEHNR, CDR2 FQNEAQ (reference sequence). Trimming cost V 5 bases and J 3 bases; bases outside gene matches: 10. The CDR3 spans 17 residues. The CDR3 loop is CASSMGQGASGDYGYTF. CDR3 coding DNA: TGTGCCAGCAGCATGGGACAGGGGGCTTCAGGGGACTATGGCTACACCTTC.

The genes are TRBV18 and TRBJ2-2; tentatively, D is TRBD2 (5 bases). CDR3 length equals 16 residues. Looked up from germline, CDR1 is KGHSH and CDR2 is LQKENI. Trimming cost V 8 bases and J 4 bases, with 20 bases left between them. CDR3 coding DNA: TGTGCCAGCGCCAGCCAAGGAGGACGAGGCACCGGGGAGCTGTTTTTT. Encoded protein: CASASQGGRGTGELFF.

The CDR3 protein is CASSLGTSGEQETQYF. CDR3 bases: TGTGCCAGCAGCCTCGGGACTAGCGGGGAACAAGAGACCCAGTACTTC. The chain combines TRBV4-2 with TRBJ2-5; 13 bases line up with TRBD2. CDR1 is LGHNA and CDR2 is YNFKEQ in the germline V gene. V gave up 4 bases and J gave up 2 bases; unmatched junction bases: 4. The CDR3 is 16 amino acids.

Only a few counts were recorded for this clone. The chain couples TRBV7-2 to TRBJ1-4; weak D call: TRBD1 (6 bases). The germline V gene has CDR1 SGHTA and CDR2 FQGNSA. This CDR3 has 14 amino acids. Trimming shortened V by 3 bases and J by 8 bases, and 13 bases separated the two germline ends. The CDR3 is CASSFAGAGEKLFF. The DNA of the CDR3 is TGTGCCAGCAGCTTCGCAGGGGCCGGGGAAAAACTGTTTTTT.

The chain links TRBV5-4 to TRBJ1-4; maybe TRBD1 (5 bases). The CDR3 consists of 13 residues. Germline V gives CDR1 SGHNT, CDR2 YYREEE (reference sequence). Trimming stripped 7 bases from V and 0 bases from J, with 7 bases between. Here the CDR3 DNA reads TGTGCCAGCGGGACCACAACTAATGAAAAACTGTTTTTT. Its translation: CASGTTTNEKLFF.

The rearrangement uses TRBV10-3 and TRBJ2-5; possible D gene TRBD2, 5 bases. Between the trimmed V and J ends, which lost 6 bases and 2 bases, there was a span of 10 bases. Germline V lookup: CDR1 ENHRY, CDR2 SYGVKD. The CDR3 is 13 amino acids. The CDR3 loop reads CAISYDYQETQYF. The CDR3 coding sequence is TGTGCCATCAGCTATGACTATCAAGAGACCCAGTACTTC.

The rearrangement joins TRBV19 to TRBJ1-5; 7 bases agree with TRBD1. The ends lost 6 bases at V and 2 bases at J; junction bases unmatched: 7. Germline V gives CDR1 LNHDA, CDR2 SQIVND (reference sequence). The CDR3 sequence is 15 residues long. The CDR3 nucleotides read TGTGCCAGTAGAAGCCGGGACAGTGGCAATCAGCCCCAGCATTTT. It specifies CASRSRDSGNQPQHF.

The chain combines TRBV29-1 with TRBJ1-1; 7 bases line up with TRBD1. The J segment lost 7 bases and the V segment lost 3 bases, leaving 5 bases of the junction unmatched. This CDR3 contains 12 residues. Germline loops: CDR1 SQVTM, CDR2 ANQGSEA. Here the CDR3 reads CSVDWTGREAFF. The CDR3 DNA reads TGCAGCGTTGATTGGACAGGTCGTGAAGCTTTCTTT.

This rearrangement joins TRBV10-3 to TRBJ2-3; 11 bases agree with TRBD2. The CDR3 consists of 19 residues. Germline V CDR1 and CDR2: ENHRY, SYGVKD. V lost 6 bases and J lost 0; bases outside the gene matches: 14. Here the CDR3 DNA reads TGTGCCATCAGCGAAAGCCGGACTAGCGGGTATACTAGCACAGATACGCAGTATTTT. As protein: CAISESRTSGYTSTDTQYF.

The V and J genes are TRBV11-2 and TRBJ1-2, with 7 bases aligning to TRBD1. V shed 0 bases and J 0 bases; nucleotides not matched to a gene: 1. The CDR3 totals 15 residues. From germline, CDR1 is SGHAT and CDR2 FQNNGV. The CDR3 here is CASSLEGQPNYGYTF. Written as DNA, the CDR3 is TGTGCCAGCAGCTTAGAGGGACAGCCTAACTATGGCTACACCTTC. Combining the CDR3 with reference TRBV11-2 and TRBJ1-2 gives the whole variable domain EAGVAQSPRYKIIEKRQSVAFWCNPISGHATLYWYQQILGQGPKLLIQFQNNGVVDDSQLPKDRFSAERLKGVDSTLKIQPAKLEDSAVYLCASSLEGQPNYGYTFGSGTRLTVV.

CDR3 residues: CASSPQTPQETQYF. The CDR3 DNA is TGTGCCAGCAGTCCACAGACTCCTCAAGAGACCCAGTACTTC. The genes are TRBV28 and TRBJ2-5, with D unresolved. This CDR3 is built from 14 residues. Germline CDR1 is MDHEN and CDR2 is SYDVKM. Trimming stripped 5 bases from V and 2 bases from J, with 12 bases between.

This clone was observed a handful of times. V and J are TRBV10-3 and TRBJ1-2; D possibly corresponds to TRBD1 (5 bases). The CDR3 has 12 amino acids. Deletions cut 3 bases from V and 8 bases from J, with 10 bases between. Germline values: CDR1 ENHRY, CDR2 SYGVKD. The DNA of the CDR3 is TGTGCCATCAGTGACAGGGATGGGGGCTACACCTTC. Translated, it gives CAISDRDGGYTF.

The count of this clone is one. This chain connects TRBV18 to TRBJ1-5; D is perhaps TRBD1 (5 bases). V gave up 6 bases and J gave up 5 bases, with 14 bases separating them. CDR3 length equals 14 residues. CDR1 and CDR2 from the germline V gene are KGHSH and LQKENI. The CDR3 sequence is CASSLGAGDQPQHF. The CDR3 nucleotides read TGTGCCAGCTCCCTCGGGGCGGGAGATCAGCCCCAGCATTTT.

The chain combines TRBV5-1 with TRBJ1-6; D gene ambiguous. The V and J ends lost 7 bases and 0 bases respectively, with 11 bases between them. Germline V CDR1 and CDR2: SGHRS, YFSETQ. CDR3 length: 15 amino acids. The CDR3 spells CASRNTDSYNSPLHF. The CDR3, as DNA: TGCGCCAGCCGGAATACAGACTCCTATAATTCACCCCTCCACTTT.

The chain combines TRBV19 with TRBJ2-6; D is perhaps TRBD2 (5 bases). The length of the CDR3 is 15 residues. Germline loops: CDR1 LNHDA, CDR2 SQIVND (reference sequence). V was cut by 3 bases and J by 2 bases, with 8 bases left in between. The CDR3 sequence: CASSIDGTGANVLTF. CDR3 sequence (DNA): TGTGCCAGTAGTATCGACGGGACTGGGGCCAACGTCCTGACTTTC. Based on the CDR3 plus reference TRBV19 and TRBJ2-6, the full variable domain is DGGITQSPKYLFRKEGQNVTLSCEQNLNHDAMYWYRQDPGQGLRLIYYSQIVNDFQKGDIAEGYSVSREKKESFPLTVTSAQKNPTAFYLCASSIDGTGANVLTFGAGSRLTVL.

The chain joins TRBV7-3 to TRBJ1-6, with unresolved D. Deletions cut 2 bases from V and 5 bases from J, with 7 bases between. CDR1 is SGHTA and CDR2 is FQGTGA in the germline V gene. This CDR3 is 14 amino acids long. CDR3 nucleotide sequence: TGTGCCAGCAGCTTAGCAGGAGATAATTCACCCCTCCACTTT. Its translation: CASSLAGDNSPLHF.

This clone was observed a few times. At the DNA level, this CDR3 is encoded by other sequences in the same sample as well. The genes are TRBV2 and TRBJ1-5; 8 nucleotides agree with TRBD1. This CDR3 spans 13 amino acids. Per the germline V gene, CDR1 is SNHLY and CDR2 is FYNNEI. V lost 7 bases to trimming and J lost 6 bases; unmatched junction nucleotides: 5. The CDR3 coding sequence is TGTGCCAGCACCCGACAGGGGCGTCAGCCCCAGCATTTT. Its protein product is CASTRQGRQPQHF.

The chain couples TRBV2 to TRBJ2-2, with no clear D. Germline assignment: CDR1 SNHLY and CDR2 FYNNEI. With 8 bases removed from V and 1 base from J, the gap between germline ends came to 14 bases. This CDR3 region has 15 residues. Written as DNA, the CDR3 is TGTGCCAGCCGAAGAAATGCGATGAACACCGGGGAGCTGTTTTTT. It encodes CASRRNAMNTGELFF.

The gene calls are TRBV4-2 and TRBJ2-5, with 9 nucleotides matching TRBD1. The CDR3 consists of 14 residues. The germline CDR1 and CDR2 sequences are LGHNA and YNFKEQ. J was trimmed by 5 bases and V by 2 bases; bases with no gene match: 3. Here the CDR3 reads CASSQFDRGETQYF. As DNA, the CDR3 is TGTGCCAGCAGCCAATTTGACAGGGGGGAGACCCAGTACTTC.

The chain is built from TRBV5-3 and TRBJ1-6, with a possible D match to TRBD1 (6 bases). TRBV5-3 counts as an open reading frame of uncertain function. The CDR3 loop spans 15 amino acids. Trimming removed 8 bases at V and 7 bases at J, with 19 bases between. This chain's CDR3 is CASSPLGRGNSPLHF. The CDR3, as DNA: TGTGCCAGCAGCCCCCTCGGCAGGGGAAATTCACCCCTCCACTTT.

The V call is TRBV6-1, the J call TRBJ2-7; the D call may be TRBD1 or TRBD2 (5 bases each). Trimming shortened V by 1 base and J by 7 bases, and 17 bases separated the two germline ends. Germline loops: CDR1 MNHNS, CDR2 SASEGT. This CDR3 is built from 15 residues. CDR3 residues: CASSEDPGPISEQYF. The CDR3 nucleotides read TGTGCCAGCAGTGAAGACCCGGGACCCATCTCGGAGCAGTACTTC.

This clone was counted between two and nine times. J is TRBJ1-2 and V is TRBV7-3; a possible D gene is TRBD1 (5 bases). The CDR3 extends over 15 amino acids. V lost 0 bases to trimming and J lost 4 bases, with 12 bases between them. CDR1 is SGHTA, CDR2 FQGTGA, per germline. The CDR3 region is CASSLTGQGAYGYTF. DNA of the CDR3: TGTGCCAGCAGCTTAACGGGGCAGGGAGCCTATGGCTACACCTTC.

This clone was observed a few times. J is TRBJ2-5 and V is TRBV27, with TRBD2 as a possible D gene (5 bases). In germline, CDR1 is MNHEY, CDR2 SMNVEV (reference sequence). The V gene lost 2 bases and the J gene lost 4 bases, with 11 bases spanning the gap. CDR3 length: 14 amino acids. The CDR3, as DNA: TGTGCCAGCAGTTTAGCGGGTTTTCGAGAGACCCAGTACTTC. Amino acids: CASSLAGFRETQYF.

The chain is built from TRBV5-1 and TRBJ2-1; the D gene is possibly TRBD1 (6 bases). Germline-derived CDR1 and CDR2 are SGHRS and YFSETQ. The CDR3 is 16 residues long. Trimming stripped 2 bases from V and 7 bases from J, with 19 bases between. The CDR3 DNA is TGCGCCAGCAGCTTTGGACAGCAATTCTTATCTAATGAGCAGTTCTTC. It specifies CASSFGQQFLSNEQFF. Looking up the rest from reference TRBV5-1 and TRBJ2-1 gives the full variable domain: KAGVTQTPRYLIKTRGQQVTLSCSPISGHRSVSWYQQTPGQGLQFLFEYFSETQRNKGNFPGRFSGRQFSNSRSEMNVSTLELGDSALYLCASSFGQQFLSNEQFFGPGTRLTVL.

The genes are TRBV7-9 and TRBJ2-3; D tentatively reads TRBD1 or TRBD2 (5 bases each). Trimming took off 3 bases at V and 3 bases at J, with 10 bases between the two ends. The CDR3 sequence is 14 residues long. The germline V gene has CDR1 SEHNR and CDR2 FQNEAQ (reference sequence). For the CDR3, the DNA is TGTGCCAGCAGCTTCGGTGGGGGTACAGATACGCAGTATTTT. Residues: CASSFGGGTDTQYF.

The genes are TRBV5-4 and TRBJ2-1; 9 nucleotides match TRBD2. Unmatched junction bases numbered 10, after V lost 3 bases and J lost 6 bases. Germline CDR1 is SGHNT and CDR2 is YYREEE (reference sequence). The CDR3 spans 16 residues. CDR3 amino acids: CASSSLAGENPNEQFF. CDR3 nucleotides: TGTGCCAGCAGCTCATTAGCGGGGGAAAATCCCAATGAGCAGTTCTTC.

This chain connects TRBV4-3 to TRBJ2-6; D remains unclear. Trimming removed 1 base from V and 0 bases from J, with 4 bases in between. Germline CDR1 is LGHNA and CDR2 is YSLEER. CDR3 length: 15 residues. In DNA, the CDR3 is TGCGCCAGCAGCCAAGCCGTCTCTGGGGCCAACGTCCTGACTTTC. Residues: CASSQAVSGANVLTF.

The V gene is TRBV2, the J gene TRBJ2-3; maybe TRBD1 (5 bases). The CDR3 has 14 residues. Germline V gene data show CDR1 as SNHLY and CDR2 as FYNNEI. Trimming took 3 bases from V and 5 from J, leaving 12 bases between them. The CDR3 DNA reads as TGTGCCAGCAGTGAGAGTGCAGGGATAGATACGCAGTATTTT. As protein: CASSESAGIDTQYF.

The rearrangement uses TRBV5-1 and TRBJ2-7, with D perhaps matching TRBD1 (7 bases). The V gene lost 4 bases and the J gene lost 9 bases, with 23 bases spanning the gap. Germline V gene data show CDR1 as SGHRS and CDR2 as YFSETQ. CDR3 size: 15 residues. The CDR3 protein is CASSPGGDRSLGQYF. CDR3 nucleotides: TGCGCCAGCAGCCCCGGAGGGGACAGATCCCTGGGGCAGTACTTC.

This chain uses TRBV11-2 with TRBJ1-1, with unresolved D. V lost 3 bases to trimming and J lost 1 base, with 12 bases between them. Germline CDR1 and CDR2: SGHAT and FQNNGV. The CDR3 has 15 amino acids. CDR3 nucleotides: TGTGCCAGCAGCTTTGAGTCAGGACGGAACACTGAAGCTTTCTTT. Amino acids: CASSFESGRNTEAFF.

This clone showed up just once. The chain is built from TRBV2 and TRBJ1-2, with 7 positions matching TRBD1. CDR1 and CDR2 (germline): SNHLY, FYNNEI. The V gene end was trimmed by 6 bases and the J gene end by 3 bases; junction bases not matched to a gene: 7. The CDR3 loop spans 14 amino acids. This chain's CDR3 is CASSTGARHYGYTF. In DNA, the CDR3 is TGTGCCAGCAGCACAGGGGCCCGACACTATGGCTACACCTTC.